This TCR beta chain stems from a study of CD8 T cells in ankylosing spondylitis. Regarding the study as a whole: CD8+ disease-linked clones were present at relatively low frequencies in blood. Significant enrichment of disease-linked clones was reported in matched ankylosing spondylitis synovial fluid. A TCR beta motif made of several highly homologous variants seemed typical of ankylosing spondylitis blood.

This CDR3 is 13 amino acids long. Trimming shortened V by 5 bases and J by 2 bases, and 9 bases separated the two germline ends. TCR beta libraries were made by quantitative 5'-RACE with molecular barcodes. One entry per CDR3 protein, called by TCRdb with MiXCR from the 5' RACE reads. This sample carries some 400,000 distinct CDR3 sequences, approximately 20% of them seen once, and the ten largest clones take about 16%. Only a few counts were recorded for this clonotype. Antigen specificity is unknown. The rearrangement joins TRBV12-3 or TRBV12-4 to TRBJ1-1; maybe TRBD1 (5 bases). Sequencing used blood, either unsorted or a sorted T cell fraction (not recorded which). This TCR came from a male donor with ankylosing spondylitis. CDR3 in amino acids: CASSKGPNTEAFF. The CDR3 bases are TGTGCCAGCAGTAAGGGACCAAACACTGAAGCTTTCTTT.